This T cell receptor (beta chain) was sequenced during a study of TIL therapy for anti-PD-1-resistant metastatic lung cancer. V lost 2 bases and J lost 6; bases outside the gene matches: 0. The CDR3 has 13 amino acids. Per germline, CDR1 MNHEY and CDR2 SVGEGT. Time point defined: pre-treatment sample, taken before nivolumab and TIL therapy. The tumor samples were excised metastases, mostly pleural nodules or supraclavicular lymph nodes. The libraries were made with immunoSEQ v3. Repertoires were generated with immunoSEQ multiplex PCR, while TCRdb's copy carries only in-frame clones and drops some. This table has about 100,000 clones, under 70% appearing once.

The chain combines TRBV6-2 or TRBV6-3 with TRBJ1-5; 8 bases match TRBD1. The origin of this receptor is a person aged 25 to 85 with non-small cell lung cancer. Sequences were derived from tumor tissue, sampled at baseline. For the CDR3, the DNA is TGTGCCAGCAGTTACACAGGGGGTCAGCCCCAGCATTTT. Its translation is CASSYTGGQPQHF.